This passage covers 7 T cell receptor beta chains from one sample sequenced in a study of T cells after yellow fever vaccination. MiXCR, run by TCRdb on the 5' RACE reads, gives a single entry per CDR3 protein. The sample has about 340,000 distinct CDR3 sequences, roughly 4.3% seen once; the top ten hold 20% to 25%. Sequences were derived from PBMCs, sampled 5 days after the yellow fever booster vaccination. Receptors originate from a man aged 18 to 30 who received the YFV17D yellow fever vaccine.

This clonotype has only a few counts. The chain uses TRBV6-2 or TRBV6-3 and TRBJ2-7, with D possibly TRBD2 on 5 matching bases. The CDR3 sequence is 13 residues long. Deletions cut 6 bases from V and 0 bases from J, with 9 bases between. Per the germline V gene, CDR1 is MNHEY and CDR2 is SVGEGT. The chain's CDR3 is CASRTDYSYEQYF. The CDR3 DNA reads TGTGCCAGCAGAACAGACTACTCCTACGAGCAGTACTTC.

V gene TRBV18 combines with J gene TRBJ2-3; the D call may be TRBD1 or TRBD2 (7 bases each). Trimming pared 0 bases from V and 10 bases from J, leaving 20 bases between. Germline-derived CDR1 and CDR2 are KGHSH and LQKENI. The length of the CDR3 is 16 residues. The DNA of the CDR3 is TGTGCCAGCTCACCACCGACCCACAGGGGAGGGGAATCGCAGTATTTT. Its protein is CASSPPTHRGGESQYF.

This clonotype was observed at least ten times. The CDR3 here is CASSYRTGAKNIQYF. The CDR3 region has the DNA TGTGCCAGCAGCTACAGGACAGGGGCCAAAAACATTCAGTACTTC. The chain carries TRBV6-2 or TRBV6-3 and TRBJ2-4; 8 positions match TRBD1. The V gene's germline CDR1 is MNHEY and CDR2 SVGEGT. V lost 6 bases, J lost 1 base, and 5 bases stayed unmatched. The CDR3 has 15 residues.

The chain carries TRBV7-2 and TRBJ1-6; perhaps TRBD1 as D (6 bases). This CDR3 comprises 16 residues. Trimming removed 0 bases from V and 7 bases from J, with 13 bases in between. Germline values: CDR1 SGHTA, CDR2 FQGNSA. The CDR3, as DNA: TGTGCCAGCAGCTTAGCTTACAGGGACCCCAATTCACCCCTCCACTTT. This sequence encodes CASSLAYRDPNSPLHF.

Points on this clonotype: At one boundary the junction diverges from the germline segment, which might be a read error. This chain uses TRBV5-1 with TRBJ2-7; possible D gene TRBD2, 6 bases. The CDR3 covers 15 residues. Germline CDR1 reads SGHRS; CDR2 reads YFSETQ. The DNA of the CDR3 is TGCGCCTGCAGCTCCGAAGGGGCCACTACGGGGGTGCAGTACTTC. It specifies CACSSEGATTGVQYF.

This clonotype was observed many times. This rearrangement joins TRBV4-1 to TRBJ2-7; TRBD2 might be the D (6 bases). The V end lost 6 bases, the J end lost 0 bases, and 9 bases lay between the germline ends. Germline-derived CDR1 and CDR2 are MGHRA and YSYEKL. The CDR3 runs 13 residues. The CDR3 DNA reads TGCGCCAGCAGGGACGGGAGCTCCTACGAGCAGTACGTC. This encodes CASRDGSSYEQYV.

V and J are TRBV5-1 and TRBJ2-7; weak D call: TRBD2 (7 bases). CDR1 and CDR2 from the germline V gene are SGHRS and YFSETQ. The V gene lost 5 bases and the J gene lost 3 bases, with 18 bases spanning the gap. The length of the CDR3 is 15 residues. The chain's CDR3 is CASRPVSGGNYEQYF. In nucleotides, the CDR3 is TGCGCCAGCAGACCTGTATCGGGGGGCAACTACGAGCAGTACTTC.